This TCR beta chain was sequenced in a study of T cells in women clearing cervical HPV infection. Study-wide background: Control women cleared a single incident HPV16 infection within 12 months. Regarding the study as a whole: Unknown T-cell numbers per sample may underlie the richness differences.

Measured with immunoSEQ multiplex PCR; TCRdb has only the in-frame clones, and not every one. The specimen's table records about 35,000 clones. A note on this clone: What it recognizes is unknown. The CDR3 extends 3 residues past the end of the read, so its final part is completed from the germline J gene.

There are 14 residues in the CDR3. Germline CDR1 and CDR2: DFQATT and SNEGSKA (reference sequence). The V and J ends lost 2 bases and 3 bases, in that order; junction bases with no gene match: 6. The sample consisted of blood buffy coat. This clonotype originated in a woman aged 18 to 75 with a cervical HPV16 infection that either progressed to CIN3+ or cleared (not recorded which). J is TRBJ1-2 and V is TRBV20-1, with TRBD1 matching over 7 bases. This CDR3 reads CSARWAGGDYGYTF. CDR3 DNA, as far as it was read: TGCAGTGCTAGATGGGCAGGGGGTGACTATGGC.